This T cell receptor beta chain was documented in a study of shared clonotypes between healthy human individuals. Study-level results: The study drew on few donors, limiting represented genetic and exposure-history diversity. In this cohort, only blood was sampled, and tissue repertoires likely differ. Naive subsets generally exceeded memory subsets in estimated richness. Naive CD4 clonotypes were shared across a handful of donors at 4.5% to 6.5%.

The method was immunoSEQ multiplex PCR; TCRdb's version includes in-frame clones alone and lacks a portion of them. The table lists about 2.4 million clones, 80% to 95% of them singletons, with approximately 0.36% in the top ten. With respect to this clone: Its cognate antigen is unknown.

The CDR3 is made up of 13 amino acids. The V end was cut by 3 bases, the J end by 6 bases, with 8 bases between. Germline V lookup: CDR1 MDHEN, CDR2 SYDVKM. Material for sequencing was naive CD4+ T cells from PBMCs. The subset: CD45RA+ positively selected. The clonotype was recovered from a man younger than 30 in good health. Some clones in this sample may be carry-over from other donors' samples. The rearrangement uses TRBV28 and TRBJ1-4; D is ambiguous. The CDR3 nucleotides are TGTGCCAGCAGTTTGTCCTACCATGAAAAACTGTTTTTT. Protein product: CASSLSYHEKLFF.